The 28 T cell receptor beta chains given below trace back to one sample, sequenced in a study of T-cell memory formation after mild COVID-19. MiXCR, applied by TCRdb to the 5' RACE reads, yields one record per CDR3 protein. This sample has fewer than 35,000 distinct CDR3 sequences; about 16% occur once, and the top ten carry around 1.4%. Sequenced: PBMCs or a T cell subset sorted from them (not recorded which). All receptors come from an adult who had mild COVID-19 (a few samples of this study predate the infection). Cell type and time point are not known.

This clonotype was observed a few times. This chain links TRBV5-4 with TRBJ1-2; D is uncertain. V was clipped by 2 bases and J by 4 bases, with 12 bases between them. The CDR3 sequence is 14 residues long. CDR1 and CDR2 (germline): SGHNT, YYREEE (reference sequence). The CDR3 reads CASSFDPGGYGYTF. In DNA, the CDR3 is TGTGCCAGCAGCTTTGACCCGGGAGGCTATGGCTACACCTTC.

The chain recombines TRBV7-9 with TRBJ2-3; D unresolved. Trimming stripped 1 base from V and 1 base from J, with 6 bases between. Germline V gives CDR1 SEHNR, CDR2 FQNEAQ (reference sequence). The CDR3 has 14 residues. The CDR3 DNA reads as TGTGCCAGCAGCTTAGTGCTGGGCACAGATACGCAGTATTTT. Encoded protein: CASSLVLGTDTQYF.

The table lists this clonotype with many counts. This sequence joins TRBV20-1 and TRBJ2-2, with 9 bases lining up with TRBD1. The CDR3 has 16 amino acids. Germline-derived CDR1 and CDR2 are DFQATT and SNEGSKA (reference sequence). The trim removed 0 bases at V and 6 bases at J, leaving 8 bases unmatched. CDR3: CSARDPGQGMSGELFF. For the CDR3, the DNA is TGCAGTGCTAGAGACCCGGGACAGGGAATGTCCGGGGAGCTGTTTTTT.

This clonotype was seen many times. This chain connects TRBV20-1 to TRBJ2-7; 9 positions match TRBD2. Germline V gives CDR1 DFQATT, CDR2 SNEGSKA (reference sequence). V shed 3 bases and J 1 base; nucleotides not matched to a gene: 4. The CDR3 contains 14 residues. The CDR3 nucleotides are TGCAGTGCTAGGCCTAGCGGGGTATCCTACGAGCAGTACTTC. It specifies CSARPSGVSYEQYF.

In this sample, this clonotype is medium-sized. The genes are TRBV7-9 and TRBJ2-1; TRBD1 or TRBD2 may be the D gene (5 bases each). Trimming removed 6 bases at V and 0 bases at J, with 12 bases between. Per germline, CDR1 SEHNR and CDR2 FQNEAQ (reference sequence). The CDR3 runs to 15 residues. The CDR3: CASRDSGSSYNEQFF. The DNA of the CDR3 is TGTGCCAGCAGGGACTCAGGGAGCTCCTACAATGAGCAGTTCTTC. The whole variable domain, filled in from reference TRBV7-9 and TRBJ2-1, reads DTGVSQNPRHKITKRGQNVTFRCDPISEHNRLYWYRQTLGQGPEFLTYFQNEAQLEKSRLLSDRFSAERPKGSFSTLEIQRTEQGDSAMYLCASRDSGSSYNEQFFGPGTRLTVL.

This clonotype has at least ten counts. The rearrangement joins TRBV7-3 to TRBJ2-1; D is perhaps TRBD2 (5 bases). Between the trimmed V and J ends, which lost 0 bases and 4 bases, there was a span of 10 bases. The germline CDR1 and CDR2 sequences are SGHTA and FQGTGA. CDR3 length: 15 residues. CDR3 sequence: CASSLTGDGYNEQFF. DNA of the CDR3: TGTGCCAGCAGCTTAACGGGAGATGGGTACAATGAGCAGTTCTTC.

This clonotype has a count of ten or more. The chain couples TRBV11-2 to TRBJ2-3; maybe TRBD2 (6 bases). CDR3 length: 13 amino acids. Germline V gene sequence: CDR1 SGHAT, CDR2 FQNNGV. With 4 bases removed from V and 9 bases from J, the gap between germline ends came to 14 bases. In DNA, the CDR3 is TGTGCCAGCAGCTCGGCCGGGGGTACGACGCAGTATTTT. This codes for CASSSAGGTTQYF.

This clonotype was recorded at least ten times. V usage is TRBV6-5 and J usage is TRBJ1-5; no clear D gene. Germline CDR1 and CDR2: MNHEY and SVGAGI. The CDR3 spans 14 residues. With 5 bases removed from V and 1 base from J, the gap between germline ends came to 9 bases. The CDR3 DNA sequence: TGTGCCAGCAGTAAACACGACAGCAATCAGCCCCAGCATTTT. The encoded protein is CASSKHDSNQPQHF.

The J gene is TRBJ2-1, the V gene TRBV7-2; 11 positions agree with TRBD2. Germline lookup yields CDR1 SGHTA and CDR2 FQGNSA. V lost 3 bases to trimming and J lost 6 bases; unmatched junction nucleotides: 4. The CDR3 runs 15 residues. The CDR3 loop reads CASSLFLAGGNEQFF. The CDR3 DNA is TGTGCCAGCAGCTTGTTCCTAGCGGGAGGCAATGAGCAGTTCTTC.

This clonotype was detected ten times or more. This sequence joins TRBV30 and TRBJ2-7; 12 nucleotides agree with TRBD1. The CDR3 covers 15 residues. Trimming cost V 1 base and J 4 bases; bases outside gene matches: 5. Germline V gene sequence: CDR1 GTSNPN, CDR2 SVGIG (reference sequence). The CDR3 nucleotides read TGTGCCTGGAGTGCAGGGACAGGGGGCTATTACGAGCAGTACTTC. Translation: CAWSAGTGGYYEQYF.

There are a few counts of this clonotype. The chain links TRBV5-1 to TRBJ2-7; D could derive from TRBD1 or TRBD2 (5 bases each). The CDR3 runs 15 residues. CDR1 is SGHRS and CDR2 is YFSETQ in the germline V gene. The ends were cut back, 2 bases at V and 3 bases at J, with 15 bases in the middle. The CDR3 nucleotides are TGCGCCAGCAGCTTCGCACCTGGGGGAGTCTACGAGCAGTACTTC. This gives the protein CASSFAPGGVYEQYF.

This clonotype was seen many times. The gene calls are TRBV12-3 or TRBV12-4 and TRBJ2-2; D is uncertain. The CDR3 consists of 11 residues. Trimming left V 5 bases short and J 5 bases short, with 3 bases between. The CDR3 nucleotides are TGTGCCAGCAGTGAGACCGGGGAGCTGTTTTTT. It yields the protein CASSETGELFF.

This clonotype was picked up many times. The genes are TRBV7-2 and TRBJ1-2; D may be TRBD1 (5 bases). Between the trimmed V and J ends, which lost 1 base and 5 bases, there was a span of 5 bases. The CDR3 sequence is 12 residues long. The germline V gene encodes CDR1 SGHTA and CDR2 FQGNSA. DNA of the CDR3: TGTGCCAGCAGCTTAGAGGGGTATGGCTACACCTTC. Protein: CASSLEGYGYTF.

This clonotype was seen many times. This sequence joins TRBV6-5 and TRBJ2-1; D remains ambiguous. CDR1 and CDR2 from the germline V gene are MNHEY and SVGAGI. V was shortened by 6 bases and J by 0 bases, with 6 bases between the two germline ends. This CDR3 has 13 amino acids. The CDR3 sequence is CASRGNSYNEQFF. The CDR3 DNA sequence: TGTGCCAGCAGGGGAAACTCCTACAATGAGCAGTTCTTC.

This clonotype was found a few times. The chain uses TRBV5-4 and TRBJ1-1; TRBD1 matches 10 bases. CDR1 and CDR2 from the germline V gene are SGHNT and YYREEE (reference sequence). The trim removed 3 bases at V and 10 bases at J, leaving 9 bases unmatched. The CDR3 has 14 amino acids. The CDR3 loop is CASSSRGTGEGAFF. The CDR3 nucleotides are TGTGCCAGCAGCTCTCGGGGGACAGGGGAGGGAGCTTTCTTT.

There are a few counts of this clonotype. This chain connects TRBV14 to TRBJ2-2; D may correspond to TRBD1 or TRBD2 (5 bases each). V lost 0 bases and J 3 bases, leaving 14 bases between the germline ends. CDR3 length: 17 residues. From germline, CDR1 is SGHDN and CDR2 FVKESK. CDR3 coding DNA: TGTGCCAGCAGCCAAGATGGGACGGTGAGGCACACCGGGGAGCTGTTTTTT. Its translation is CASSQDGTVRHTGELFF.

Ten or more counts support this clonotype. The chain combines TRBV11-2 with TRBJ2-7, with D possibly TRBD1 on 5 matching bases. The CDR3 length is 13 residues. Germline assignment: CDR1 SGHAT and CDR2 FQNNGV. With 2 bases removed from V and 1 base from J, the gap between germline ends came to 6 bases. The CDR3 coding sequence is TGTGCCAGCAGCTTATCAGGGTCCTACGAGCAGTACTTC. Protein: CASSLSGSYEQYF.

At least ten counts were recorded for this clonotype. V is TRBV6-1 and J is TRBJ2-2; TRBD1 matches at 7 bases. Germline-derived CDR1 and CDR2 are MNHNS and SASEGT. The trim removed 4 bases at V and 5 bases at J, leaving 7 bases unmatched. The CDR3 has 15 amino acids. CDR3 loop: CASSGTGQLTGELFF. The CDR3 DNA reads TGTGCCAGCAGTGGCACGGGACAGCTTACCGGGGAGCTGTTTTTT.

The chain is built from TRBV27 and TRBJ1-1; no firm D call. The CDR3 is 12 residues long. V lost 6 bases and J lost 3, with 8 bases in between. Germline loops: CDR1 MNHEY, CDR2 SMNVEV (reference sequence). CDR3 region: CASRAQDTEAFF. Written as DNA, the CDR3 is TGTGCCAGCAGGGCCCAGGACACTGAAGCTTTCTTT.

The sample holds a few counts of this clonotype. V usage is TRBV29-1 and J usage is TRBJ1-2; TRBD1 is a possible D gene (6 bases). This CDR3 spans 11 amino acids. From germline, CDR1 is SQVTM and CDR2 ANQGSEA. V lost 7 bases, J lost 6 bases, and 12 bases lay in between. Written as DNA, the CDR3 is TGCAGCGCCCTGGGGGCGAATGGCTACACCTTC. This sequence encodes CSALGANGYTF.

This clonotype was seen at least ten times. This chain links TRBV13 with TRBJ1-4, with 8 bases identical to TRBD1. The CDR3 runs 15 residues. Germline CDR1 reads PRHDT; CDR2 reads FYEKMQ (reference sequence). The junction had 7 bases not matched to a gene; V was cut back by 6 bases and J by 4 bases. The CDR3 DNA sequence: TGTGCCAGCAGTCCGCAGGGGGCTAGTAATGAAAAACTGTTTTTT. Protein product: CASSPQGASNEKLFF.

This chain connects TRBV20-1 to TRBJ1-1; 7 nucleotides agree with TRBD1. This CDR3 contains 13 residues. Germline assignment: CDR1 DFQATT and CDR2 SNEGSKA (reference sequence). After removal of 6 bases from V and 0 bases from J, the junction contained 4 bases not matched to a gene. The CDR3 DNA is TGCAGTGCAGACAGGGCGCTGAACACTGAAGCTTTCTTT. It is translated as CSADRALNTEAFF.

Ten or more counts support this clonotype. This rearrangement joins TRBV7-3 to TRBJ1-5; D unclear. V was trimmed by 2 bases and J by 4 bases, leaving 6 bases between them. CDR1 SGHTA and CDR2 FQGTGA come from the germline V gene. This CDR3 comprises 13 residues. This chain's CDR3 is CASSLGLNQPQHF. CDR3 nucleotide sequence: TGTGCCAGCAGCTTAGGGCTAAATCAGCCCCAGCATTTT.

This clonotype has a single count. The rearrangement links TRBV29-1 to TRBJ1-1, with TRBD1 identical over 9 bases. CDR3 length: 19 amino acids. With 5 bases clipped from V and 0 bases from J, the junction kept 19 bases outside the gene matches. The germline gives CDR1 SQVTM, CDR2 ANQGSEA. Here the CDR3 reads CSVRKTTTGGGMMNTEAFF. CDR3 in DNA: TGCAGCGTTCGAAAAACGACCACAGGGGGCGGGATGATGAACACTGAAGCTTTCTTT.

The V and J genes are TRBV6-6 and TRBJ1-1, with TRBD1 as a possible D gene (5 bases). In germline, CDR1 is MNHNY, CDR2 SVGAGI (reference sequence). The CDR3 extends over 16 amino acids. Trimming removed 5 bases at V and 0 bases at J, with 16 bases between. DNA of the CDR3: TGTGCCAGCAGTGCCTATCGACGGGGGATGAACACTGAAGCTTTCTTT. It translates to CASSAYRRGMNTEAFF.

The sample holds many counts of this clonotype. The chain carries TRBV24-1 and TRBJ2-6; no reliable D call. Trimming removed 5 bases from V and 0 bases from J, with 19 bases in between. The germline V gene has CDR1 KGHDR and CDR2 SFDVKD. The CDR3 runs to 19 residues. The CDR3 sequence is CATSGTIGEEFSGANVLTF. The CDR3 region has the DNA TGTGCCACCAGTGGCACCATTGGGGAAGAATTCTCTGGGGCCAACGTCCTGACTTTC.

V gene TRBV15 combines with J gene TRBJ1-5, with 10 bases lining up with TRBD1. The CDR3 spans 18 residues. Looked up from germline, CDR1 is LNHNV and CDR2 is YYDKDF (reference sequence). With 1 base clipped from V and 7 bases from J, the junction kept 13 bases outside the gene matches. The CDR3 sequence is CATSRAMTGGEVAQPQHF. CDR3 DNA: TGTGCCACCAGCAGAGCGATGACAGGGGGCGAGGTGGCACAGCCCCAGCATTTT. The whole variable domain, remainder taken from reference TRBV15 and TRBJ1-5, is DAMVIQNPRYQVTQFGKPVTLSCSQTLNHNVMYWYQQKSSQAPKLLFHYYDKDFNNEADTPDNFQSRRPNTSFCFLDIRSPGLGDTAMYLCATSRAMTGGEVAQPQHFGDGTRLSIL.

This clonotype has only a few counts. The chain carries TRBV19 and TRBJ2-2; maybe TRBD2 (6 bases). The CDR3 covers 15 residues. CDR1 is LNHDA, CDR2 SQIVND, per germline (reference sequence). V was pared by 5 bases and J by 7 bases, with 17 bases between. This chain's CDR3 is CASSPGTFLLGELFF. In DNA form, the CDR3 reads TGTGCCAGTAGTCCCGGGACTTTCTTACTCGGGGAGCTGTTTTTT. Using reference TRBV19 and TRBJ2-2 for the parts outside the CDR3, the full variable domain is DGGITQSPKYLFRKEGQNVTLSCEQNLNHDAMYWYRQDPGQGLRLIYYSQIVNDFQKGDIAEGYSVSREKKESFPLTVTSAQKNPTAFYLCASSPGTFLLGELFFGEGSRLTVL.